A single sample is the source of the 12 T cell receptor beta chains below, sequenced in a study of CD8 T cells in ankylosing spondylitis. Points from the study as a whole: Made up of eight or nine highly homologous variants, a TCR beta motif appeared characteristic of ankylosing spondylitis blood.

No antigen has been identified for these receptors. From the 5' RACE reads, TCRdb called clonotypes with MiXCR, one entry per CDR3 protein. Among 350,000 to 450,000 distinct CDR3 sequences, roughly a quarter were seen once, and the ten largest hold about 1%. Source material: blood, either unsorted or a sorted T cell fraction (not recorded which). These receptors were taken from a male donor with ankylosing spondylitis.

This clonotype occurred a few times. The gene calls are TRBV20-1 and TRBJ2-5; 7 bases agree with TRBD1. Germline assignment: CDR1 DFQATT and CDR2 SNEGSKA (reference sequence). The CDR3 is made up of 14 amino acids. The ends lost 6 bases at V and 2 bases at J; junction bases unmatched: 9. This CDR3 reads CSARIPGQQETQYF. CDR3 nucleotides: TGCAGTGCGCGAATACCGGGACAGCAAGAGACCCAGTACTTC.

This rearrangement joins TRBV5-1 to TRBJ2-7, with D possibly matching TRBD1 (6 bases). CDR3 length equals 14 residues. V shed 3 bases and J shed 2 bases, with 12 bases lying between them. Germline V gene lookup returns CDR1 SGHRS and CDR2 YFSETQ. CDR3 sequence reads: CASSWDIGPYEQYF. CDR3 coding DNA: TGCGCCAGCAGCTGGGACATCGGCCCCTACGAGCAGTACTTC.

The CDR3 loop reads CASPAAGVDGTEAFF. In DNA, the CDR3 is TGTGCCAGCCCCGCGGCAGGGGTGGATGGTACTGAAGCTTTCTTT. This sequence joins TRBV2 and TRBJ1-1, with TRBD1 as a possible D gene (6 bases). Germline CDR1 is SNHLY and CDR2 is FYNNEI. The CDR3 extends over 15 amino acids. Between the trimmed V and J ends, which lost 8 bases and 5 bases, there was a span of 21 bases. The full variable domain, completed using reference TRBV2 and TRBJ1-1, is EPEVTQTPSHQVTQMGQEVILRCVPISNHLYFYWYRQILGQKVEFLVSFYNNEISEKSEIFDDQFSVERPDGSNFTLKIRSTKLEDSAMYFCASPAAGVDGTEAFFGQGTRLTVV.

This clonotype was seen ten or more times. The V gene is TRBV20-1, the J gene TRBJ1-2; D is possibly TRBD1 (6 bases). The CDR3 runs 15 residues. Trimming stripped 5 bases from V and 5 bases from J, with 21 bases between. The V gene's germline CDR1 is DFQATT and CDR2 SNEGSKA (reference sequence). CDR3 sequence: CSAPSFGQGHYGYTF. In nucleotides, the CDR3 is TGCAGTGCTCCTTCATTCGGCCAGGGACATTATGGCTACACCTTC.

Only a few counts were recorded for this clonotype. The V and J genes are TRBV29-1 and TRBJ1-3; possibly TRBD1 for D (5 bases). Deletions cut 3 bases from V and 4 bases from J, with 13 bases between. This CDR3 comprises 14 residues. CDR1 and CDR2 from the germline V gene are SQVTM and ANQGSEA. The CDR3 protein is CSVDQGHPGNTIYF. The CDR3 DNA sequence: TGCAGCGTTGACCAGGGCCATCCAGGAAACACCATATATTTT.

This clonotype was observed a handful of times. The CDR3 DNA is TGCGCCAGCAGCTTGGTTCGGGACAGCCCGTCCTACACCTTC. Amino acid sequence: CASSLVRDSPSYTF. The chain links TRBV5-1 to TRBJ1-2; 7 positions agree with TRBD1. Germline trimming cut 0 bases from V and 10 bases from J; bases unmatched to any gene: 9. This CDR3 has 14 amino acids. Per germline, CDR1 SGHRS and CDR2 YFSETQ. Full variable domain (outside the CDR3, taken from reference TRBV5-1 and TRBJ1-2): KAGVTQTPRYLIKTRGQQVTLSCSPISGHRSVSWYQQTPGQGLQFLFEYFSETQRNKGNFPGRFSGRQFSNSRSEMNVSTLELGDSALYLCASSLVRDSPSYTFGSGTRLTVV.

The CDR3 DNA reads TGTGCCAGCAGCTTAGCTAATTACGAGACCCAGTACTTC. It translates to CASSLANYETQYF. The rearrangement links TRBV7-2 to TRBJ2-5, with D hard to call. Between the trimmed V and J ends, which lost 0 bases and 5 bases, there was a span of 7 bases. The germline V gene encodes CDR1 SGHTA and CDR2 FQGNSA. The length of the CDR3 is 13 residues.

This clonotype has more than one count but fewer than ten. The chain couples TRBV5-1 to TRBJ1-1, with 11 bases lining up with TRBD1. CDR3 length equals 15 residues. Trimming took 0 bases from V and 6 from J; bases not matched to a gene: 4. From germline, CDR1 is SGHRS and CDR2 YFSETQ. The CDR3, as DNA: TGCGCCAGCAGCTTGGAAGGACAGGGGGCCGCTGAAGCTTTCTTT. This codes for CASSLEGQGAAEAFF.

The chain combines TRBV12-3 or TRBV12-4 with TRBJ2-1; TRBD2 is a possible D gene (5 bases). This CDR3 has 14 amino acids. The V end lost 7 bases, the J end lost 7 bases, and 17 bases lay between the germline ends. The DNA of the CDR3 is TGTGCCAGCACCCCGAGCGGAATCAAGAATGAGCAGTTCTTC. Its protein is CASTPSGIKNEQFF.

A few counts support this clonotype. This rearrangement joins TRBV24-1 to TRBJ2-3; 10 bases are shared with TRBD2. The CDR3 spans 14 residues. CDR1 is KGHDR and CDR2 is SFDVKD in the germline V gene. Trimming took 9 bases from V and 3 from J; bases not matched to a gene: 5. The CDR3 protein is CATESGRATDTQYF. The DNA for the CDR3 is TGTGCCACCGAGAGCGGGAGGGCAACAGATACGCAGTATTTT.

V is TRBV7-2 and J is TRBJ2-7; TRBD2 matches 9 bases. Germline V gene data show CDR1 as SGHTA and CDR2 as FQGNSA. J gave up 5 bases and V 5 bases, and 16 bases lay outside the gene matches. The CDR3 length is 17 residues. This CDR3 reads CASSLRSGGRARDEQYF. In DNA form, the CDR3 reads TGTGCCAGCAGCCTTCGAAGTGGCGGGAGGGCACGGGACGAGCAGTACTTC.

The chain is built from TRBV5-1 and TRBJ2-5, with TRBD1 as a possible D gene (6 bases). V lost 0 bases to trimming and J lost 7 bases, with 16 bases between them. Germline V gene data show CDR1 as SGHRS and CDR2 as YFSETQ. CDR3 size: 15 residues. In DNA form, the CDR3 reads TGCGCCAGCAGCTTGGGGGGACACGGGAAAGTGACCCAGTACTTC. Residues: CASSLGGHGKVTQYF.